This TCR beta chain was sequenced in a study of HIV-infected patients and healthy controls. Antiretroviral therapy had run roughly three months, about 14 weeks, before follow-up blood collection. The repertoire came from unfractionated whole blood and reflected all unsorted peripheral T cells. Germline CDR1 reads MNHEY; CDR2 reads SVGEGT. This CDR3 has 15 amino acids. The ends were cut back, 2 bases at V and 0 bases at J, with 8 bases in the middle. Study findings and constraints: Study cohorts differed slightly in age and sex, but this did not explain diversity differences. MAIT alpha-chain CDR3s were frequent in healthy controls, depleted in HIV+.

Alpha and beta constant-region primers primed reverse transcription of 500 to 550 ng RNA. Separate chain-specific third strand synthesis with multiplexing indices produced the alpha and beta libraries. TCRdb called the 5' RACE reads again in MiXCR, with one record for every CDR3 protein. The data hold roughly 20,000 distinct CDR3 sequences, with 8.5% observed a single time. This clonotype was detected ten times or more. Its antigen is unidentified. The sequenced sample was blood, obtained during antiretroviral therapy. The TCR comes from an adult with HIV infection. V is TRBV6-2 or TRBV6-3 and J is TRBJ2-1; D perhaps matches TRBD1 (5 bases). This chain's CDR3 is CASSYRGSSYNEQFF. The CDR3 DNA is TGTGCCAGCAGTTACAGGGGATCCTCCTACAATGAGCAGTTCTTC.